Below, 21 T cell receptor beta chains from the same sample are listed, as sequenced in a study of blood T cell repertoires in COVID-19. Profiling relied on immunoSEQ multiplex PCR, and the TCRdb table lists in-frame clones only, not all of them. The top ten clones hold around 1.2% of a sample with approximately 250,000 clones, around 88% of them seen once. Sequencing used PBMCs or T cells enriched from blood (not recorded which). The source of these receptors is a woman aged 40 to 49 with acute COVID-19.

Remarks on this clone: The identical CDR3 is also encoded by other nucleotide sequences in the sample. The rearrangement joins TRBV7-6 to TRBJ1-5, with TRBD1 as a possible D gene (5 bases). Per the germline V gene, CDR1 is SGHVS and CDR2 is FNYEAQ. Trimming stripped 2 bases from V and 1 base from J, with 9 bases between. This CDR3 has 15 residues. This CDR3 reads CASSLSGASNQPQHF. In DNA, the CDR3 is TGTGCCAGCAGCTTAAGCGGGGCGAGCAATCAGCCCCAGCATTTT. Using reference TRBV7-6 and TRBJ1-5 for the parts outside the CDR3, the full variable domain is GAGVSQSPRYKVTKRGQDVALRCDPISGHVSLYWYRQALGQGPEFLTYFNYEAQQDKSGLPNDRFSAERPEGSISTLTIQRTEQRDSAMYRCASSLSGASNQPQHFGDGTRLSIL.

The chain has TRBV7-2 and TRBJ1-2; D uncertain. The CDR3 totals 15 residues. Germline loops: CDR1 SGHTA, CDR2 FQGNSA. Trimming shortened V by 5 bases and J by 3 bases, and 16 bases separated the two germline ends. The CDR3 DNA sequence: TGTGCCAGCAGCAGTTATCGGCAGGTGGACTATGGCTACACCTTC. Its translation is CASSSYRQVDYGYTF.

The chain recombines TRBV7-2 with TRBJ1-3; D is perhaps TRBD1 (6 bases). The CDR3 length is 13 residues. Trimming removed 5 bases at V and 4 bases at J, with 9 bases between. Germline CDR1 and CDR2: SGHTA and FQGNSA. CDR3 sequence (DNA): TGTGCCAGCAGCCCGGGACACGGAAACACCATATATTTT. Translating it yields CASSPGHGNTIYF.

This CDR3 reads CASSPAPISNQPQHF. The CDR3 DNA is TGTGCCAGCTCACCGGCCCCAATTAGCAATCAGCCCCAGCATTTT. This chain connects TRBV18 to TRBJ1-5; D is undetermined. The germline gives CDR1 KGHSH, CDR2 LQKENI. Trimming left V 3 bases short and J 0 bases short, with 9 bases between. There are 15 residues in the CDR3.

This chain links TRBV12-3 or TRBV12-4 with TRBJ1-1; the D gene is possibly TRBD1 (5 bases). This CDR3 spans 13 amino acids. With 3 bases removed from V and 3 bases from J, the gap between germline ends came to 8 bases. The CDR3 DNA follows: TGTGCCAGCAGTTTTGGGGGGGACACTGAAGCTTTCTTT. Translating gives CASSFGGDTEAFF.

The rearrangement joins TRBV2 to TRBJ2-1, with D possibly matching TRBD2 (6 bases). CDR1 and CDR2 (germline): SNHLY, FYNNEI. Trimming removed 5 bases from V and 2 bases from J, with 13 bases in between. The CDR3 consists of 15 residues. DNA of the CDR3: TGTGCCAGCAGTCCCCTAGCGACAACCTACAATGAGCAGTTCTTC. Translating gives CASSPLATTYNEQFF. Complete variable domain (other parts from reference TRBV2 and TRBJ2-1): EPEVTQTPSHQVTQMGQEVILRCVPISNHLYFYWYRQILGQKVEFLVSFYNNEISEKSEIFDDQFSVERPDGSNFTLKIRSTKLEDSAMYFCASSPLATTYNEQFFGPGTRLTVL.

This chain uses TRBV20-1 with TRBJ2-7, with 7 nucleotides matching TRBD1. Germline assignment: CDR1 DFQATT and CDR2 SNEGSKA (reference sequence). J gave up 3 bases and V 3 bases, and 2 bases lay outside the gene matches. The CDR3 runs 12 residues. The CDR3 bases are TGCAGTGCTAGTCCAGGGGGCTACGAGCAGTACTTC. This codes for CSASPGGYEQYF.

The rearrangement links TRBV11-3 to TRBJ1-3; D is unclear. V was pared by 1 base and J by 0 bases, with 7 bases between. Germline-derived CDR1 and CDR2 are SGHNT and YENEEA. The CDR3 is 15 residues long. CDR3 sequence: CASSLGRGSGNTIYF. The CDR3 DNA is TGTGCCAGCAGCTTAGGTCGGGGCTCTGGAAACACCATATATTTT.

The rearrangement links TRBV24-1 to TRBJ2-1; TRBD2 matches 8 bases. The CDR3 has 16 residues. V was clipped by 4 bases and J by 8 bases; unmatched bases: 12. Germline V CDR1 and CDR2: KGHDR, SFDVKD. CDR3 DNA sequence: TGTGCCACCAGTGACGCGGCCGGACTAGCAGCTGATGAGCAGTTCTTC. It is translated as CATSDAAGLAADEQFF.

CDR3 sequence reads: CASSFGTENSPLHF. For the CDR3, the DNA is TGTGCCAGCAGTTTCGGGACAGAGAATTCACCCCTCCACTTT. The rearrangement uses TRBV6-5 and TRBJ1-6; TRBD1 aligns across 7 bases. V shed 4 bases and J 7 bases; nucleotides not matched to a gene: 4. Germline CDR1 and CDR2: MNHEY and SVGAGI. This CDR3 has 14 amino acids.

The genes are TRBV10-2 and TRBJ1-4, with a weak D call TRBD1 (5 bases). Trimming stripped 2 bases from V and 2 bases from J, with 9 bases between. CDR1 and CDR2 (germline): WSHSY, SAAADI. This CDR3 is built from 15 residues. The CDR3 coding sequence is TGCGCCAGCAGTGAGGTGGGGGGTACTAATGAAAAACTGTTTTTT. It translates to CASSEVGGTNEKLFF.

The J gene is TRBJ1-2, the V gene TRBV9; no reliable D call. Germline values: CDR1 SGDLS, CDR2 YYNGEE. The CDR3 has 13 residues. V gave up 1 base and J gave up 2 bases, with 6 bases separating them. The CDR3 DNA is TGTGCCAGCAGCGTATCGAGGAACTATGGCTACACCTTC. Protein: CASSVSRNYGYTF. The full variable domain, its missing parts supplied by reference TRBV9 and TRBJ1-2, is DSGVTQTPKHLITATGQRVTLRCSPRSGDLSVYWYQQSLDQGLQFLIQYYNGEERAKGNILERFSAQQFPDLHSELNLSSLELGDSALYFCASSVSRNYGYTFGSGTRLTVV.

The CDR3 nucleotides read TGCGCCAGCACGGGACTAGCGAACTACGAGCAGTACTTC. This codes for CASTGLANYEQYF. The chain is built from TRBV10-2 and TRBJ2-7, with TRBD2 matching over 10 bases. The CDR3 totals 13 residues. CDR1 WSHSY and CDR2 SAAADI come from the germline V gene. V lost 7 bases and J lost 3; bases outside the gene matches: 3.

J is TRBJ2-3 and V is TRBV10-3; D ambiguous. CDR3 size: 16 residues. With 0 bases removed from V and 2 bases from J, the gap between germline ends came to 12 bases. Germline V lookup: CDR1 ENHRY, CDR2 SYGVKD. The CDR3, as DNA: TGTGCCATCAGTGAGTCTGGGTCAGGCAACACAGATACGCAGTATTTT. Translated, it gives CAISESGSGNTDTQYF.

The CDR3 DNA reads as TGTGCCAGCAGCTTAGATTCTTCGCGTGAAGCTTTCTTT. It translates to CASSLDSSREAFF. V gene TRBV7-8 combines with J gene TRBJ1-1; D not resolved. Trimming removed 1 base at V and 7 bases at J, with 10 bases between. The CDR3 is 13 residues long. The V gene's germline CDR1 is SGHVS and CDR2 FQNEAQ.

This sequence joins TRBV6-1 and TRBJ1-5; D is uncertain. In germline, CDR1 is MNHNS, CDR2 SASEGT. The CDR3 extends over 12 amino acids. V was cut by 5 bases and J by 9 bases, with 11 bases left in between. The CDR3 DNA is TGTGCCAGCAGTCCCCAGGTGGTGCCCCAGCATTTT. Amino acid sequence: CASSPQVVPQHF.

The rearrangement links TRBV19 to TRBJ1-1; no clear D gene. The CDR3 consists of 14 residues. Looked up from germline, CDR1 is LNHDA and CDR2 is SQIVND (reference sequence). The germline V and J ends were trimmed by 3 bases and 1 base, with 9 bases remaining between them. CDR3 bases: TGTGCCAGTAGTATCTGGTCGGGGAACACTGAAGCTTTCTTT. It specifies CASSIWSGNTEAFF.

This clone was observed many times. This sequence joins TRBV12-2 and TRBJ2-1; whether TRBD2, the table's D call, matches the DNA was not checked. TRBV12-2 is a pseudogene segment. This CDR3 is 13 amino acids long. CDR3 in amino acids: CARASGSRDEQFF. The DNA of the CDR3 is TGTGCAAGAGCTAGCGGGAGCCGGGATGAGCAGTTCTTC.

This clone was counted a few times. The gene calls are TRBV7-8 and TRBJ2-7, with unresolved D. Trimming took 2 bases from V and 3 from J, leaving 2 bases between them. There are 11 residues in the CDR3. The V gene's germline CDR1 is SGHVS and CDR2 FQNEAQ. The CDR3 region has the DNA TGTGCCAGCAGCTTACACTACGAGCAGTACTTC. It encodes CASSLHYEQYF.

The chain carries TRBV5-1 and TRBJ2-7, with 10 bases lining up with TRBD2. The CDR3 spans 14 residues. Germline values: CDR1 SGHRS, CDR2 YFSETQ. Losses at the gene ends were 4 bases for V and 5 bases for J; bases not matched to a gene: 6. CDR3 DNA sequence: TGCGCCAGCAGCCCGGGACTAGCGTTCCACGAGCAGTACTTC. This sequence encodes CASSPGLAFHEQYF.

The rearrangement uses TRBV6-5 and TRBJ1-6, with 10 bases identical to TRBD1. Looked up from germline, CDR1 is MNHEY and CDR2 is SVGAGI. V gave up 4 bases and J gave up 7 bases; unmatched junction bases: 7. The CDR3 spans 16 residues. The CDR3: CASSSAWTGGNSPLHF. The CDR3 DNA reads TGTGCCAGCAGTTCAGCCTGGACAGGGGGAAATTCACCCCTCCACTTT.